This passage covers 4 T cell receptor beta chains from one sample sequenced in a study of CD8+CD57+ T cells in acquired aplastic anemia. Profiling that covered TCR beta VDJ and CDR3 relied on genomic DNA as its template. TCRdb recomputed calls from the reads with MiXCR, one row per CDR3 protein. The sample has roughly 170,000 distinct CDR3 sequences, under 75% seen once. The specimen sequenced was sorted CD4+, CD8+, or CD8+CD57+ T cells (not recorded which) from PBMCs. These receptors all come from a human donor in good health.

This clonotype was counted between two and nine times. The CDR3 bases are TGCGCCAGCAGTGAGGGACTAGCGGGAACCACATACTTC. Translated: CASSEGLAGTTYF. The chain joins TRBV10-1 to TRBJ2-7, with 12 bases identical to TRBD2. After removal of 2 bases from V and 13 bases from J, the junction contained 6 bases not matched to a gene. The CDR3 spans 13 residues. Per the germline V gene, CDR1 is WNHNN and CDR2 is SYGVQD (reference sequence).

The chain links TRBV24-1 to TRBJ2-5, with D possibly matching TRBD2 (5 bases). V lost 4 bases and J lost 5, with 16 bases in between. This CDR3 has 15 residues. Germline V gives CDR1 KGHDR, CDR2 SFDVKD. DNA for the CDR3: TGTGCCACCAGTGACCCCGTGCAGACGGGGGAGACCCAGTACTTC. Translating it yields CATSDPVQTGETQYF.

The V call is TRBV24-1, the J call TRBJ2-1; TRBD2 matches 10 bases. V trimming: 7 bases; J trimming: 2 bases; junction bases outside the gene matches: 7. CDR3 length equals 16 residues. Per the germline V gene, CDR1 is KGHDR and CDR2 is SFDVKD. In nucleotides, the CDR3 is TGTGCCACCAGCTTGCCAGGACTAGCGGCCTACAATGAGCAGTTCTTC. It translates to CATSLPGLAAYNEQFF.

V is TRBV20-1 and J is TRBJ2-3; possibly TRBD2 for D (6 bases). V was pared by 0 bases and J by 2 bases, with 12 bases between. This CDR3 spans 15 amino acids. Germline-derived CDR1 and CDR2 are DFQATT and SNEGSKA (reference sequence). CDR3 loop: CSARDYGGSTDTQYF. The CDR3, as DNA: TGCAGTGCTAGAGATTACGGGGGATCCACAGATACGCAGTATTTT.